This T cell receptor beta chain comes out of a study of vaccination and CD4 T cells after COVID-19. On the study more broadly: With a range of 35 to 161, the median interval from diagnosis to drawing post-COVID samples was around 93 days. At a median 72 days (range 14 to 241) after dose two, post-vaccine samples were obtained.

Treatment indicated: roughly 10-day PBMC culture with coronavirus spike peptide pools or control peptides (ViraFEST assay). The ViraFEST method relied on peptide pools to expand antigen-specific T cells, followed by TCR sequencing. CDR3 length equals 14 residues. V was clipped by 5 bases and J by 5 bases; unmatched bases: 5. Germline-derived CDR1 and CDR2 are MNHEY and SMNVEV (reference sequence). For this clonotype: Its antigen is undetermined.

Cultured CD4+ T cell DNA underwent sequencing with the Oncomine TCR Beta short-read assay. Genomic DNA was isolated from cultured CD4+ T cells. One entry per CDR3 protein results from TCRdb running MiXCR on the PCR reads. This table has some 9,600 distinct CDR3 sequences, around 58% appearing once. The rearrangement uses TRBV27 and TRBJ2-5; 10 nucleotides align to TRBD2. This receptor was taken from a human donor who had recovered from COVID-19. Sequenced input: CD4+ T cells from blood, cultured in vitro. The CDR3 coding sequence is TGTGCCAGCAGTCCAGTGACTAGCGGGGAGACCCAGTACTTC. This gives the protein CASSPVTSGETQYF.